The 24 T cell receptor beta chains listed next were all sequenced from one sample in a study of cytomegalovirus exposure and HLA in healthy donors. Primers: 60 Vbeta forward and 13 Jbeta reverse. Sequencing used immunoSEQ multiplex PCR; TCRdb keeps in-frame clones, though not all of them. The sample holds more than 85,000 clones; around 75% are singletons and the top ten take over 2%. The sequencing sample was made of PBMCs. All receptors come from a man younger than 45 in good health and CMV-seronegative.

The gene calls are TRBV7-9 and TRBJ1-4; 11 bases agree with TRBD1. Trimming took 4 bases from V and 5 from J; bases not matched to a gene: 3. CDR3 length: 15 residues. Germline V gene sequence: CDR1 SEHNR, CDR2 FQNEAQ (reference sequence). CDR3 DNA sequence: TGTGCCAGCAGCTCCCGGACAGGGGGCAATGAAAAACTGTTTTTT. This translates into CASSSRTGGNEKLFF.

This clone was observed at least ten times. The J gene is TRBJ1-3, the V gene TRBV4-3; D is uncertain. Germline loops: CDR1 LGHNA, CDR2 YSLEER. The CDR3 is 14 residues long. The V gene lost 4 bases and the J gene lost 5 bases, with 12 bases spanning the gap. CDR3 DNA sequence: TGCGCCAGCAGCCCGGACTCATCGCGAAACACCATATATTTT. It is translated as CASSPDSSRNTIYF.

CDR3 nucleotides: TGCGCCAGCAGCTTGGGAGGACAGGGGGCGCGGGAGCAGTACTTC. Translation gives CASSLGGQGAREQYF. The chain uses TRBV5-1 and TRBJ2-5, with 11 bases that match TRBD1. The germline V gene encodes CDR1 SGHRS and CDR2 YFSETQ. This CDR3 spans 15 amino acids. V was clipped by 0 bases and J by 11 bases; unmatched bases: 9.

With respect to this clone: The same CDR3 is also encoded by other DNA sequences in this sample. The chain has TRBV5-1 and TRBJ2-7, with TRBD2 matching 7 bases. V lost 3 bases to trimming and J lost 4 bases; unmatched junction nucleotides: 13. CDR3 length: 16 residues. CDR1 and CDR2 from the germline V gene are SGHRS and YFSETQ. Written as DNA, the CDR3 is TGCGCCAGCAGCTGGTCCTATACAGCGGGAAGATACGAGCAGTACTTC. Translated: CASSWSYTAGRYEQYF. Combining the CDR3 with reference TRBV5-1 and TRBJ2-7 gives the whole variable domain KAGVTQTPRYLIKTRGQQVTLSCSPISGHRSVSWYQQTPGQGLQFLFEYFSETQRNKGNFPGRFSGRQFSNSRSEMNVSTLELGDSALYLCASSWSYTAGRYEQYFGPGTRLTVT.

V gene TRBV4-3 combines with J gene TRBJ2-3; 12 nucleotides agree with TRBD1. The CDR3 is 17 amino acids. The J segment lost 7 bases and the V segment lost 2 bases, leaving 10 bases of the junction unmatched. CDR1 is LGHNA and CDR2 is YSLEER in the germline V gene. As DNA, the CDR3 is TGCGCCAGCAGCCAACAAACCGGGACAGGGGGCGGAAATACGCAGTATTTT. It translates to CASSQQTGTGGGNTQYF.

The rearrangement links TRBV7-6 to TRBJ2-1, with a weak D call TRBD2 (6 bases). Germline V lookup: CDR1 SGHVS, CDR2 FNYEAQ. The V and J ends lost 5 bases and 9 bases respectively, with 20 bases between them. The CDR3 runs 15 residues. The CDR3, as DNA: TGTGCCAGCAGCCTGCGGGGTGAGCCCTTGGGTGAGCAGTTCTTC. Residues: CASSLRGEPLGEQFF.

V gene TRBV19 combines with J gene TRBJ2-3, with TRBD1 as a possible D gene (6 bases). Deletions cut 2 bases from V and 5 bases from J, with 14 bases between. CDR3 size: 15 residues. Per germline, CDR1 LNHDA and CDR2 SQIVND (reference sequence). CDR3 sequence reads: CASSIQGTGVDTQYF. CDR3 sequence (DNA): TGTGCCAGTAGTATACAGGGGACGGGCGTAGATACGCAGTATTTT.

CDR3 in amino acids: CASSLRLDYGYTF. The CDR3 DNA is TGTGCCAGCAGTTTAAGACTGGACTATGGCTACACCTTC. This chain links TRBV27 with TRBJ1-2; D uncertain. This CDR3 comprises 13 residues. The germline V gene encodes CDR1 MNHEY and CDR2 SMNVEV (reference sequence). The V and J ends lost 2 bases and 3 bases respectively, with 7 bases between them.

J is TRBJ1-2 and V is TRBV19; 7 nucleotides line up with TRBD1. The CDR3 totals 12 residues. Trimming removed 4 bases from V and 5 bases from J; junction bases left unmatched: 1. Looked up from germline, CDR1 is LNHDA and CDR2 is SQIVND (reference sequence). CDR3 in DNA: TGTGCCAGTAGTAGACAGGGTTATGGCTACACCTTC. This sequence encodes CASSRQGYGYTF.

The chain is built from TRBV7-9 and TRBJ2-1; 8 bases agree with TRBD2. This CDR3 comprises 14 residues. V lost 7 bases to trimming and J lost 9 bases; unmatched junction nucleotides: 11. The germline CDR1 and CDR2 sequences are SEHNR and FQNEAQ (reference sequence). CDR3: CASTVAGKLGEQFF. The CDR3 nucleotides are TGTGCCAGCACCGTAGCGGGGAAACTAGGTGAGCAGTTCTTC.

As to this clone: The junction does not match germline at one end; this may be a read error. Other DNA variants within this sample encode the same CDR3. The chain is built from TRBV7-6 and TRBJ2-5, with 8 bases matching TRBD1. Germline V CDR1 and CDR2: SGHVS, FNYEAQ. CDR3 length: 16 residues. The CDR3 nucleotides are TGTGCTAGCAGCTTAGTTAGGGACAGGTCCCAAGAGACCCAGTACTTC. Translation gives CASSLVRDRSQETQYF. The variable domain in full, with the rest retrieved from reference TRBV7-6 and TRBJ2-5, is GAGVSQSPRYKVTKRGQDVALRCDPISGHVSLYWYRQALGQGPEFLTYFNYEAQQDKSGLPNDRFSAERPEGSISTLTIQRTEQRDSAMYRCASSLVRDRSQETQYFGPGTRLLVL.

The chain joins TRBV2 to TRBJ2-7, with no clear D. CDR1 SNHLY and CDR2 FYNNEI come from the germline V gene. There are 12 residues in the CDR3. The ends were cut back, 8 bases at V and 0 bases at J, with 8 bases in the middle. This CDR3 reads CASLQSSYEQYF. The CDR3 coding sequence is TGTGCCAGCCTACAGAGCTCCTACGAGCAGTACTTC.

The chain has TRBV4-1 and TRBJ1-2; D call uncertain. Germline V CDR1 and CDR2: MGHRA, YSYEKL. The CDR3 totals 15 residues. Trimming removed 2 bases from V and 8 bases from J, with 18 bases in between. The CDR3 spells CASSQPGRSLGGYTF. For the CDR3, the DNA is TGCGCCAGCAGCCAACCAGGCCGGTCCCTGGGCGGCTACACCTTC.

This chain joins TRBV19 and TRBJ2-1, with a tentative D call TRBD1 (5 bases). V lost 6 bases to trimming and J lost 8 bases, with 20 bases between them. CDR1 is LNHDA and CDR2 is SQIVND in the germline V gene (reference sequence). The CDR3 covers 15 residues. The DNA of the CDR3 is TGTGCCAGTAGCCCAATTCAGGGTATCAACCATGAGCAGTTCTTC. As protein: CASSPIQGINHEQFF. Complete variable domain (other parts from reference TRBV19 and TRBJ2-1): DGGITQSPKYLFRKEGQNVTLSCEQNLNHDAMYWYRQDPGQGLRLIYYSQIVNDFQKGDIAEGYSVSREKKESFPLTVTSAQKNPTAFYLCASSPIQGINHEQFFGPGTRLTVL.

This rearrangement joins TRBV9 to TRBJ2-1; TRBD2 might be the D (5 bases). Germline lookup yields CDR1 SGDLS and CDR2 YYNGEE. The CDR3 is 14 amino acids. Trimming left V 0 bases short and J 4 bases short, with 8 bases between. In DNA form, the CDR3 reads TGTGCCAGCAGCGTAGTCGGGGAGTACAATGAGCAGTTCTTC. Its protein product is CASSVVGEYNEQFF.

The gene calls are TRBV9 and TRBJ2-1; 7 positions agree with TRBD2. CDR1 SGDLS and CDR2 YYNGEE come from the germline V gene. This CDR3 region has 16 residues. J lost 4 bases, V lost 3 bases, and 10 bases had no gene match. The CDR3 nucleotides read TGTGCCAGCAGCGGACGAATAGCGGGTGAATACAATGAGCAGTTCTTC. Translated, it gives CASSGRIAGEYNEQFF.

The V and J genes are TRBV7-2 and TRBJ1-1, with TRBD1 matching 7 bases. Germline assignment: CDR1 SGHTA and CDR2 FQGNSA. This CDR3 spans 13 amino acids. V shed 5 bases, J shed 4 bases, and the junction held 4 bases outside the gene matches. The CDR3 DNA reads TGTGCCAGCAGCCGACAGGGTGGCACTGAAGCTTTCTTT. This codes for CASSRQGGTEAFF.

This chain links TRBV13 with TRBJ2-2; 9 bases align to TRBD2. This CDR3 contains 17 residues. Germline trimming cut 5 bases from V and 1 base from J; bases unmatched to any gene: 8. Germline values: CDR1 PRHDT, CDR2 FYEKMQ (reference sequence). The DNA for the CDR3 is TGTGCCAGCAGCACTCTTAGCGGGGGAGAGAACACCGGGGAGCTGTTTTTT. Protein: CASSTLSGGENTGELFF.

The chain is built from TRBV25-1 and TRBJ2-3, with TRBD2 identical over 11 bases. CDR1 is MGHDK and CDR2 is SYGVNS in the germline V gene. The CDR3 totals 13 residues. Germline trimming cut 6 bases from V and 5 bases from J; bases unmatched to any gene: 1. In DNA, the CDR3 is TGTGCCAGCAGACTAGCGGGAGAAGATACGCAGTATTTT. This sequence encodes CASRLAGEDTQYF.

The CDR3 is CASIRTPGVSDEQYF. CDR3 coding DNA: TGTGCCAGCATTCGGACCCCAGGGGTTTCGGACGAGCAGTACTTC. The J gene is TRBJ2-7, the V gene TRBV6-1; possible D gene TRBD1, 6 bases. CDR3 length: 15 residues. Germline V gene lookup returns CDR1 MNHNS and CDR2 SASEGT. The V end was cut by 7 bases, the J end by 5 bases, with 21 bases between.

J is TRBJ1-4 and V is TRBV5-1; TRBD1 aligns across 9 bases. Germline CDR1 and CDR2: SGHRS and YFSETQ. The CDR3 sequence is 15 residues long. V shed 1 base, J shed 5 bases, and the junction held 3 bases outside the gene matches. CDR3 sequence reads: CASSLIGTGNEKLFF. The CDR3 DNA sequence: TGCGCCAGCAGCTTGATTGGGACAGGGAATGAAAAACTGTTTTTT.

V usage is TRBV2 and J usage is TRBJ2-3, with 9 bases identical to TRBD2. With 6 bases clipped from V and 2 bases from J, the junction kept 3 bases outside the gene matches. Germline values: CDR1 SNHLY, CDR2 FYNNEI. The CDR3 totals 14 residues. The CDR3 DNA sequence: TGTGCCAGCAGGCGCGGGGGGGCCACAGATACGCAGTATTTT. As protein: CASRRGGATDTQYF.

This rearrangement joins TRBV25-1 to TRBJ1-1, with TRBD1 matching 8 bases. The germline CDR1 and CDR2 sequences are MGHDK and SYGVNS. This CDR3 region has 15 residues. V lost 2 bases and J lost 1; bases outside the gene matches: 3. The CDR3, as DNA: TGTGCCAGCAGTGAAAACAGGGGGGCGAACACTGAAGCTTTCTTT. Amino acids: CASSENRGANTEAFF.

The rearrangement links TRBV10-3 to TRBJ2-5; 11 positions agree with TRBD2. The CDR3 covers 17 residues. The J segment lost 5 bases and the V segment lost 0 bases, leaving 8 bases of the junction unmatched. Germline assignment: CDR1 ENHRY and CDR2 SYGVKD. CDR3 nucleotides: TGTGCCATCAGTGAGTCAGATAGCGGGAGGGCCGGGGAGACCCAGTACTTC. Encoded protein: CAISESDSGRAGETQYF.